Listed below are T cell receptor beta chains from one sample, sequenced in a study of CD8+ T cells in alopecia areata. Measured with immunoSEQ multiplex PCR; TCRdb has only the in-frame clones, and not every one. The table shows roughly 190,000 clones, with 55% to 70% occurring only once. The sequences come from CD4+ T cells sorted from blood, collected at week 4, from a patient treated with tofacitinib. The source is a human donor with alopecia areata. The CDR3 runs from the conserved cysteine through the conserved F or W. The D gene is left open where the match is weak. For some rows the clone size is stated as once, few or many, or as a class when expanded; others skip it.

v_call: TRBV7-2; j_call: TRBJ2-7; d_call: TRBD2; clone_size: -; cdr3_nt: TGTGCCAGCAGAGCTTACGCGGGGGGTTTCTACGAGCAGTACTTC; cdr3_aa: CASRAYAGGFYEQYF
v_call: TRBV30; j_call: TRBJ1-1; d_call: -; clone_size: -; cdr3_nt: TGTGCTGCGACCGGAGCTTTCTTT; cdr3_aa: CAATGAFF
v_call: TRBV29-1; j_call: TRBJ2-6; d_call: -; clone_size: few; cdr3_nt: TGCAGCGTTGCCGGAGGCTCTGGGGCCAACGTCCTGACTTTC; cdr3_aa: CSVAGGSGANVLTF
v_call: TRBV11-2; j_call: TRBJ2-5; d_call: -; clone_size: -; cdr3_nt: TGTGCCAGCAGCCCGGGGCGGTGGACTTACTACCAAGAGACCCAGTACTTC; cdr3_aa: CASSPGRWTYYQETQYF
v_call: TRBV11-2; j_call: TRBJ2-7; d_call: TRBD1; clone_size: -; cdr3_nt: TGTGCCAGCAGCGTCTGGCCGGGACAGCCTCCGTACGAGCAGTACTTC; cdr3_aa: CASSVWPGQPPYEQYF
v_call: TRBV6-6; j_call: TRBJ2-3; d_call: -; clone_size: -; cdr3_nt: TGTGCCAGCAGTTACGATGGGTTTAGGACAGATACGCAGTATTTT; cdr3_aa: CASSYDGFRTDTQYF
v_call: TRBV7-8; j_call: TRBJ2-2; d_call: TRBD1; clone_size: once; cdr3_nt: TGTGCCAGCAGCCCCGGACAGGCTGGGGGGGAGCTGTTTTTT; cdr3_aa: CASSPGQAGGELFF
v_call: TRBV7-8; j_call: TRBJ1-5; d_call: -; clone_size: -; cdr3_nt: TGTGCCAGCAGCTTAAGCCAGGGCGGTGGTAGCAATCAGCCCCAGCATTTT; cdr3_aa: CASSLSQGGGSNQPQHF
v_call: TRBV7-8; j_call: TRBJ1-2; d_call: TRBD1; clone_size: -; cdr3_nt: TGTGCCAGCAGCTTAGCCGGGACAGGGGACGGCTATGGCTACACCTTC; cdr3_aa: CASSLAGTGDGYGYTF
v_call: TRBV13; j_call: TRBJ2-3; d_call: -; clone_size: -; cdr3_nt: TGTGCCAGCAGCTTAAGGAGGGCCGGGGATACGCAGTATTTT; cdr3_aa: CASSLRRAGDTQYF
v_call: TRBV29-1; j_call: TRBJ2-6; d_call: -; clone_size: -; cdr3_nt: TGCAGCGTTAGAAGGTCTTCTGGGGCCAACGTCCTGACTTTC; cdr3_aa: CSVRRSSGANVLTF
v_call: TRBV6-6; j_call: TRBJ2-7; d_call: TRBD2; clone_size: -; cdr3_nt: TGTGCCAGCAGTCTACCGGGACTAGCGGGAGGCGAGCAGTACTTC; cdr3_aa: CASSLPGLAGGEQYF
v_call: TRBV7-8; j_call: TRBJ2-1; d_call: -; clone_size: -; cdr3_nt: TGTGCCAGCAGCCCGACAGGTGGGGGCTACAATGAGCAGTTCTTC; cdr3_aa: CASSPTGGGYNEQFF
v_call: TRBV9; j_call: TRBJ2-5; d_call: -; clone_size: -; cdr3_nt: TGTGCCAGCAGCACAGGCACGCTGGGGACCCAGTACTTC; cdr3_aa: CASSTGTLGTQYF
v_call: TRBV7-2; j_call: TRBJ1-1; d_call: -; clone_size: -; cdr3_nt: TGTGCCAGCAGCTTGACAGGTACTGCGACTGAAGCTTTCTTT; cdr3_aa: CASSLTGTATEAFF
v_call: TRBV30; j_call: TRBJ2-1; d_call: TRBD1; clone_size: -; cdr3_nt: TGTGCCTGGAGTACAGGACAGGGGAATGAGCAGTTCTTC; cdr3_aa: CAWSTGQGNEQFF
v_call: TRBV30; j_call: TRBJ1-5; d_call: -; clone_size: -; cdr3_nt: TGTGCCTGGGGCGGTAGTCAGGGTAATCAGCCCCAGCATTTT; cdr3_aa: CAWGGSQGNQPQHF
v_call: TRBV29-1; j_call: TRBJ2-7; d_call: TRBD2; clone_size: -; cdr3_nt: TGCAGCGTGGGGCCGGGACTAGCGGGGAACGAGCAGTACTTC; cdr3_aa: CSVGPGLAGNEQYF
v_call: TRBV5-1; j_call: TRBJ1-2; d_call: -; clone_size: few; cdr3_nt: TGCGCCAGCAGCTTTAAGGAGGCTATGACGAGCGGCTACACCTTC; cdr3_aa: CASSFKEAMTSGYTF
v_call: TRBV30; j_call: TRBJ2-5; d_call: TRBD1; clone_size: -; cdr3_nt: TGTGCCTGGAGTGTCAGGGGGCAAGAGACCCAGTACTTC; cdr3_aa: CAWSVRGQETQYF
v_call: TRBV11-2; j_call: TRBJ2-5; d_call: -; clone_size: -; cdr3_nt: TGTGCCAGCAGCTTAGGGCGGGGCCAGACCCAGTACTTC; cdr3_aa: CASSLGRGQTQYF
v_call: TRBV2; j_call: TRBJ1-5; d_call: TRBD1; clone_size: -; cdr3_nt: TGTGCCAGCAGAGCACACGGACAGGGCAATCAGCCCCAGCATTTT; cdr3_aa: CASRAHGQGNQPQHF
v_call: TRBV7-2; j_call: TRBJ1-2; d_call: -; clone_size: -; cdr3_nt: TGTGCCAGCAGCTTAGCGGACAACTATGGCTACACCTTC; cdr3_aa: CASSLADNYGYTF
v_call: TRBV5-1; j_call: TRBJ1-5; d_call: -; clone_size: -; cdr3_nt: TGCGCCAGCAGCCCCGACGGAGGCAGCAGACAGCCCCAGCATTTT; cdr3_aa: CASSPDGGSRQPQHF
v_call: TRBV30; j_call: TRBJ2-7; d_call: TRBD2; clone_size: -; cdr3_nt: TGTGCCTGGAGTGGCCCTAGCGGGCTCTCCTACGAGCAGTACTTC; cdr3_aa: CAWSGPSGLSYEQYF
v_call: TRBV29-1; j_call: TRBJ2-7; d_call: -; clone_size: -; cdr3_nt: TGCAGCGTGGCGACGGGCGAGTCCTACGAGCAGTACTTC; cdr3_aa: CSVATGESYEQYF
v_call: TRBV27; j_call: TRBJ2-1; d_call: -; clone_size: -; cdr3_nt: TGTGCCAGCAGTTCCACAGGGTCTACTGAGCAGTTCTTC; cdr3_aa: CASSSTGSTEQFF
v_call: TRBV5-1; j_call: TRBJ2-2; d_call: -; clone_size: -; cdr3_nt: TGCGCCAGCAGCTTGGAACAGGGTGGCACCGGGGAGCTGTTTTTT; cdr3_aa: CASSLEQGGTGELFF
v_call: TRBV29-1; j_call: TRBJ2-7; d_call: -; clone_size: -; cdr3_nt: TGCAGCGTTCCGGGTCGAAACTACGAGCAGTACTTC; cdr3_aa: CSVPGRNYEQYF
v_call: TRBV7-9; j_call: TRBJ1-1; d_call: -; clone_size: -; cdr3_nt: TGTGCCAGCACCCGGAGGGTAAACACTGAAGCTTTCTTT; cdr3_aa: CASTRRVNTEAFF
v_call: TRBV30; j_call: TRBJ1-5; d_call: -; clone_size: few; cdr3_nt: TGTGCCTGGAGTGTCTATGGTTCGAGCCCTGACAATCAGCCCCAGCATTTT; cdr3_aa: CAWSVYGSSPDNQPQHF
v_call: TRBV28; j_call: TRBJ2-5; d_call: TRBD1; clone_size: -; cdr3_nt: TGTGCCAGCATTCATCGGGACAGGCGTAAAGAGACCCAGTACTTC; cdr3_aa: CASIHRDRRKETQYF
v_call: TRBV25-1; j_call: TRBJ2-7; d_call: -; clone_size: few; cdr3_nt: TGTGCCAGCAGCCGGGGGTTAGGCTACGAGCAGTACTTC; cdr3_aa: CASSRGLGYEQYF
v_call: TRBV2; j_call: TRBJ1-5; d_call: TRBD1; clone_size: -; cdr3_nt: TGTGCCAGCAGTGAACAAAGACAGGGAAAAGGCAATCAGCCCCAGCATTTT; cdr3_aa: CASSEQRQGKGNQPQHF
v_call: TRBV4-2; j_call: TRBJ1-2; d_call: -; clone_size: -; cdr3_nt: TGTGCCAGCAGCCAAGAAACTATCGACAGTAAACTCCCCTATGGCTACACCTTC; cdr3_aa: CASSQETIDSKLPYGYTF
v_call: TRBV9; j_call: TRBJ1-2; d_call: TRBD1; clone_size: -; cdr3_nt: TGTGCCAGCAGCGTAGCGGCAGGGGGAGCCAACTATGGCTACACCTTC; cdr3_aa: CASSVAAGGANYGYTF
v_call: TRBV2; j_call: TRBJ1-2; d_call: -; clone_size: -; cdr3_nt: TGTGCCAGCAGTGACCAGACACAGGGAGTGTCCACCTTC; cdr3_aa: CASSDQTQGVSTF
v_call: TRBV29-1; j_call: TRBJ2-3; d_call: TRBD2; clone_size: -; cdr3_nt: TGCAGCGTGGAAAGCGGGAGGGGCACAGATACGCAGTATTTT; cdr3_aa: CSVESGRGTDTQYF
v_call: TRBV29-1; j_call: TRBJ1-1; d_call: -; clone_size: few; cdr3_nt: TGCAGCGTTGTCGAGGGGGCTTTCTTT; cdr3_aa: CSVVEGAFF
v_call: TRBV7-2; j_call: TRBJ2-1; d_call: TRBD2; clone_size: -; cdr3_nt: TGTGCCAGCAGCTTATGGGCTAGCGGGAATATTAGGGGTGAGCAGTTCTTC; cdr3_aa: CASSLWASGNIRGEQFF
v_call: TRBV14; j_call: TRBJ2-5; d_call: TRBD2; clone_size: -; cdr3_nt: TGTGCCAGCAGGCGCGGGGGAATGGAGGAGACCCAGTACTTC; cdr3_aa: CASRRGGMEETQYF
v_call: TRBV14; j_call: TRBJ2-7; d_call: -; clone_size: -; cdr3_nt: TGTGCCAGCAGCCAAAGAAACAACGAGCAGTACTTC; cdr3_aa: CASSQRNNEQYF
v_call: TRBV25-1; j_call: TRBJ2-7; d_call: TRBD1; clone_size: -; cdr3_nt: TGTGCCAGCAGTGAACTAGACAGGGTCTACGAGCAGTACTTC; cdr3_aa: CASSELDRVYEQYF
v_call: TRBV27; j_call: TRBJ2-7; d_call: TRBD2; clone_size: -; cdr3_nt: TGTGCCAGCAGTTCCCCCGCGCGGACTAGCGCCGCCCTTTACGAGCAGTACTTC; cdr3_aa: CASSSPARTSAALYEQYF
v_call: TRBV5-1; j_call: TRBJ1-1; d_call: -; clone_size: -; cdr3_nt: TGCGCCAGCAGCACACATCCGGACGGGGGGACTGAAGCTTTCTTT; cdr3_aa: CASSTHPDGGTEAFF
v_call: TRBV18; j_call: TRBJ2-2; d_call: -; clone_size: -; cdr3_nt: TGTGCCAGCTCACCACGGGGGCACGGGGAGCTGTTTTTT; cdr3_aa: CASSPRGHGELFF
v_call: TRBV27; j_call: TRBJ2-5; d_call: TRBD2; clone_size: -; cdr3_nt: TGTGCCAGCAGTCCCGGACTAGCGGGAGGGGGAGAGACCCAGTACTTC; cdr3_aa: CASSPGLAGGGETQYF
v_call: TRBV7-2; j_call: TRBJ2-1; d_call: -; clone_size: few; cdr3_nt: TGTGCCAGCACCCACCTAGTCAATGAGCAGTTCTTC; cdr3_aa: CASTHLVNEQFF